This entry is about one T cell receptor beta chain. No antigen is known for it. This may arise from a read error, as a much more abundant clone is one base away. This entry belongs to a study of breast tumors, draining lymph nodes, adjacent tissues. Samples came from axillary lymph nodes draining the breast cancer. The CDR3 extends over 16 amino acids. The germline CDR1 and CDR2 sequences are SGDLS and YYNGEE. The V segment lost 7 bases and the J segment 7 bases; nucleotides outside the gene matches: 14. Study findings and constraints: Most tumor T cells seemingly derive from lymph node, then expand in tumor. Data only fit, rather than demonstrated, lymph node origin of most tumor T cells. Luminal-like breast cancer showed significantly greater tumor-nontumor repertoire similarity than basal-like breast cancer did.

From the multiplex PCR reads, TCRdb called clonotypes with MiXCR, one entry per CDR3 protein. The sample comprises about 180,000 distinct CDR3 sequences, about 30% of which are singletons, and roughly 4.5% rests with the top ten. J is TRBJ2-5 and V is TRBV9, with 12 positions matching TRBD2. This clonotype was sampled from a female donor with breast cancer. Some clones in this sample may be carry-over from other donors' samples. The sample taken for sequencing was axillary lymph node tissue. CDR3 coding DNA: TGTGCCAGCGGCGGCACTAGCGGGGGGCTTTTGGGGACCCAGTACTTC. Protein sequence: CASGGTSGGLLGTQYF.